These 27 T cell receptor beta chains were sequenced from one sample in a study of metastatic and nonmetastatic thyroid tumors. TCRdb re-called clones from the PCR reads using MiXCR. The table records roughly 98,000 clones, under 15% of them present only once. Each patient went into thyroid surgery without having received any treatment. The sequenced material came from blood. Receptors were obtained from a female donor with papillary thyroid cancer or a benign thyroid nodule (not recorded which). Some clones in this sample may be carry-over from other donors' samples.

This clone appeared a few times. CDR3 in amino acids: CASSAPDLSNQPQHF. For the CDR3, the DNA is TGTGCCAGCAGTGCCCCGGACCTTAGCAATCAGCCCCAGCATTTT. J is TRBJ1-5 and V is TRBV6-1; D is ambiguous. Trimming stripped 4 bases from V and 0 bases from J, with 10 bases between. Germline V CDR1 and CDR2: MNHNS, SASEGT. CDR3 size: 15 residues.

At least ten counts were recorded for this clone. The J gene is TRBJ1-4, the V gene TRBV12-3 or TRBV12-4; D is perhaps TRBD1 (6 bases). The CDR3 runs 15 residues. Trimming cost V 7 bases and J 8 bases, with 20 bases left between them. The CDR3 reads CASTPLGGGGEKLFF. DNA for the CDR3: TGTGCCAGCACCCCCCTAGGGGGGGGAGGAGAAAAACTGTTTTTT.

This clone was picked up one time. V is TRBV7-3 and J is TRBJ2-7, with no clear D. Germline assignment: CDR1 SGHTA and CDR2 FQGTGA. V lost 2 bases and J 2 bases, leaving 13 bases between the germline ends. The CDR3 consists of 15 residues. The CDR3 region is CASSLSGGSTYEQYF. The CDR3 bases are TGTGCCAGCAGCTTATCCGGTGGCTCGACCTACGAGCAGTACTTC.

This clone was picked up a small number of times. Other DNA sequences from this sample encode an identical CDR3 as well. In DNA, the CDR3 is TGCGCCAGCAGTGTGTCTGTTGGGGCCTACGAGCAGTACTTC. Translated, it gives CASSVSVGAYEQYF. The V gene is TRBV10-1, the J gene TRBJ2-7; D remains ambiguous. CDR3 size: 14 residues. From germline, CDR1 is WNHNN and CDR2 SYGVQD (reference sequence). Trimming took 4 bases from V and 2 from J, leaving 12 bases between them.

Many counts were recorded for this clone. This chain uses TRBV30 with TRBJ1-5; TRBD1 might be the D (5 bases). The CDR3 contains 14 residues. The germline V gene has CDR1 GTSNPN and CDR2 SVGIG (reference sequence). Trimming cost V 1 base and J 4 bases, with 11 bases left between them. CDR3 in DNA: TGTGCCTGGAGTGGCCCGGGGGAAAATCAGCCCCAGCATTTT. This encodes CAWSGPGENQPQHF. Full variable domain (missing parts from reference TRBV30 and TRBJ1-5): SQTIHQWPATLVQPVGSPLSLECTVEGTSNPNLYWYRQAAGRGLQLLFYSVGIGQISSEVPQNLSASRPQDRQFILSSKKLLLSDSGFYLCAWSGPGENQPQHFGDGTRLSIL.

This clone was seen ten or more times. The gene calls are TRBV10-2 and TRBJ2-5; 9 nucleotides match TRBD2. The trim removed 2 bases at V and 3 bases at J, leaving 7 bases unmatched. This CDR3 comprises 16 residues. In germline, CDR1 is WSHSY, CDR2 SAAADI. CDR3 in DNA: TGCGCCAGCAGTGAGAGGCTAGCGGGGATTAAAGAGACCCAGTACTTC. Protein sequence: CASSERLAGIKETQYF.

Comments on this clone: This may arise from a read error, as a much more abundant clone is one base away. CDR3 in DNA: TGTGCCAGCAGCCCTCCTAGCGGGGGATACACAGGTACGCAGTATTTT. Its protein product is CASSPPSGGYTGTQYF. The chain has TRBV11-1 and TRBJ2-3; 10 nucleotides agree with TRBD2. This CDR3 region has 16 residues. The V gene's germline CDR1 is SGHAT and CDR2 FQDESV (reference sequence).

This clone was seen many times. This sample also contains other DNA sequences that code for the same CDR3. V and J are TRBV2 and TRBJ2-7; D is unresolved. The CDR3 runs 12 residues. CDR1 SNHLY and CDR2 FYNNEI come from the germline V gene. Trimming pared 2 bases from V and 3 bases from J, leaving 5 bases between. The DNA of the CDR3 is TGTGCCAGCAGTGAACAGGTCTACGAGCAGTACTTC. Encoded protein: CASSEQVYEQYF.

A word on this clone: The same CDR3 also results from other DNA sequences found in this sample. The chain combines TRBV28 with TRBJ2-2; D perhaps matches TRBD1 (6 bases). The CDR3 loop spans 15 amino acids. The germline V gene encodes CDR1 MDHEN and CDR2 SYDVKM. Between the trimmed V and J ends, which lost 5 bases and 9 bases, there was a span of 19 bases. The CDR3 loop reads CASSLPQGKTRELFF. Here the CDR3 DNA reads TGTGCCAGCAGTCTACCACAGGGTAAGACCCGGGAGCTGTTTTTT. Full variable domain (outside the CDR3, taken from reference TRBV28 and TRBJ2-2): DVKVTQSSRYLVKRTGEKVFLECVQDMDHENMFWYRQDPGLGLRLIYFSYDVKMKEKGDIPEGYSVSREKKERFSLILESASTNQTSMYLCASSLPQGKTRELFFGEGSRLTVL.

This clone was seen ten or more times. In the same sample, other DNA sequences code for this CDR3. V usage is TRBV9 and J usage is TRBJ1-5; possibly TRBD1 for D (6 bases). Germline V lookup: CDR1 SGDLS, CDR2 YYNGEE. This CDR3 contains 18 residues. V lost 0 bases to trimming and J lost 5 bases, with 21 bases between them. In nucleotides, the CDR3 is TGTGCCAGCAGCGTAGCGGGGGGGGCCCGCCGGATTGATCAGCCCCAGCATTTT. It is translated as CASSVAGGARRIDQPQHF.

With regard to this clone: This may be a read error, as it is one base from a much larger clone. The V and J genes are TRBV20-1 and TRBJ1-4; the D gene is possibly TRBD1 (6 bases). This CDR3 has 14 amino acids. The germline V gene has CDR1 DFQATT and CDR2 SNEGSKA (reference sequence). Deletions cut 3 bases from V and 0 bases from J, with 8 bases between. CDR3 amino acids: CSASSGATNEKLFF. In nucleotides, the CDR3 is TGCAGTGCTAGTTCAGGGGCAACTAATGAAAAACTGTTTTTT.

This clone has at least ten counts. The chain combines TRBV7-2 with TRBJ1-2, with D hard to call. This CDR3 contains 14 residues. CDR1 and CDR2 from the germline V gene are SGHTA and FQGNSA. Trimming stripped 3 bases from V and 2 bases from J, with 10 bases between. This chain's CDR3 is CASSFTDLNYGYTF. The DNA of the CDR3 is TGTGCCAGCAGCTTCACAGATTTAAACTATGGCTACACCTTC.

The sample holds many counts of this clone. The sample contains more than one DNA sequence encoding this CDR3. V is TRBV4-2 and J is TRBJ2-1; weak D call: TRBD2 (6 bases). Germline V gene data show CDR1 as LGHNA and CDR2 as YNFKEQ. This CDR3 comprises 16 residues. V shed 1 base and J shed 9 bases, with 19 bases lying between them. The CDR3 here is CASSQVGGRGNSEQFF. In DNA, the CDR3 is TGTGCCAGCAGCCAAGTCGGGGGTAGGGGTAACAGTGAGCAGTTCTTC.

This clone appeared a few times. This CDR3 is CASRPDGHTEAFF. The CDR3 region has the DNA TGTGCCAGCCGGCCTGACGGACACACTGAAGCTTTCTTT. The rearrangement uses TRBV2 and TRBJ1-1, with D hard to call. Germline CDR1 is SNHLY and CDR2 is FYNNEI. The CDR3 is 13 amino acids. V was trimmed by 8 bases and J by 3 bases, leaving 13 bases between them.

In this sample, this clone turned up many times. The chain carries TRBV5-1 and TRBJ1-1; tentatively, D is TRBD1 (5 bases). Germline V gene sequence: CDR1 SGHRS, CDR2 YFSETQ. Trimming took off 4 bases at V and 9 bases at J, with 34 bases between the two ends. This CDR3 has 19 amino acids. The CDR3 nucleotides read TGCGCCAGCAGCCTTAGGGGACCCGGTACCTCTAATCGGGCAGGCAAAGCTTTCTTT. This translates into CASSLRGPGTSNRAGKAFF.

The rearrangement links TRBV4-1 to TRBJ2-5; weak D call: TRBD2 (5 bases). The V and J ends lost 0 bases and 5 bases respectively, with 16 bases between them. CDR1 and CDR2 (germline): MGHRA, YSYEKL. This CDR3 contains 16 residues. CDR3 sequence: CASSQDPGTRGETQYF. Written as DNA, the CDR3 is TGCGCCAGCAGCCAAGACCCGGGTACAAGAGGGGAGACCCAGTACTTC.

This clone has a count of ten or more. This chain uses TRBV20-1 with TRBJ1-2; D unclear. CDR1 is DFQATT, CDR2 SNEGSKA, per germline (reference sequence). The CDR3 runs 14 residues. V was clipped by 5 bases and J by 2 bases, with 15 bases between them. Written as DNA, the CDR3 is TGCAGTGCTTCCCCCTCGACGGAAAACTATGGCTACACCTTC. Translated, it gives CSASPSTENYGYTF.

This clone was seen many times. This chain connects TRBV30 to TRBJ2-2, with 9 bases that match TRBD1. Germline loops: CDR1 GTSNPN, CDR2 SVGIG (reference sequence). With V trimmed by 0 bases and J by 5 bases, 7 bases remained unmatched. CDR3 size: 16 residues. In DNA form, the CDR3 reads TGTGCCTGGAGTGTGGGGACAGGGATGGGTACCGGGGAGCTGTTTTTT. It specifies CAWSVGTGMGTGELFF. Complete variable domain (other parts from reference TRBV30 and TRBJ2-2): SQTIHQWPATLVQPVGSPLSLECTVEGTSNPNLYWYRQAAGRGLQLLFYSVGIGQISSEVPQNLSASRPQDRQFILSSKKLLLSDSGFYLCAWSVGTGMGTGELFFGEGSRLTVL.

This clone has at least ten counts. The genes are TRBV5-1 and TRBJ1-6; no definite D call. V lost 0 bases, J lost 6 bases, and 10 bases lay in between. Germline values: CDR1 SGHRS, CDR2 YFSETQ. This CDR3 spans 15 amino acids. In DNA form, the CDR3 reads TGCGCCAGCAGCTTGGGTCCAGGAAGTAATTCACCCCTCCACTTT. Its protein is CASSLGPGSNSPLHF.

This clone was counted at least ten times. The chain joins TRBV9 to TRBJ1-1, with D possibly TRBD1 on 6 matching bases. V lost 0 bases and J 1 base, leaving 10 bases between the germline ends. From germline, CDR1 is SGDLS and CDR2 YYNGEE. The length of the CDR3 is 15 residues. The CDR3 DNA reads TGTGCCAGCAGCGTAGTCGGACAGTCGAACACTGAAGCTTTCTTT. This translates into CASSVVGQSNTEAFF.

In its sample, this clone was seen many times. The V call is TRBV4-1, the J call TRBJ2-7; D is ambiguous. CDR3 length: 12 amino acids. Germline assignment: CDR1 MGHRA and CDR2 YSYEKL. Trimming took 0 bases from V and 6 from J, leaving 6 bases between them. For the CDR3, the DNA is TGCGCCAGCAGCCAAGATCTGTTCGAGCAGTACTTC. It yields the protein CASSQDLFEQYF.

Note on this clone: Possible read error: a much larger clone is one base away. J is TRBJ2-1 and V is TRBV7-8; D remains unclear. The V and J ends lost 5 bases and 3 bases respectively, with 14 bases between them. This CDR3 region has 15 residues. The germline V gene encodes CDR1 SGHVS and CDR2 FQNEAQ. In DNA form, the CDR3 reads TGTGCCAGCAGCCGCAGTGAGGCGGTCTACAATGAGCAGTTCTTC. It yields the protein CASSRSEAVYNEQFF.

This clone was seen ten or more times. The chain is built from TRBV30 and TRBJ1-6; perhaps TRBD1 as D (5 bases). With 8 bases removed from V and 7 bases from J, the gap between germline ends came to 15 bases. Germline lookup yields CDR1 GTSNPN and CDR2 SVGIG (reference sequence). The CDR3 is made up of 13 amino acids. The DNA for the CDR3 is TGTGCCGGTCGACAGTCCGCAAATTCACCCCTCCACTTT. This sequence encodes CAGRQSANSPLHF.

Many counts were recorded for this clone. V and J are TRBV14 and TRBJ2-7, with D possibly being TRBD2 (6 bases). CDR1 is SGHDN and CDR2 is FVKESK in the germline V gene. V lost 4 bases to trimming and J lost 0 bases, with 16 bases between them. This CDR3 contains 16 residues. CDR3 coding DNA: TGTGCCAGCAGCCCCTGGGGAGGACTGGACTCCTACGAGCAGTACTTC. Residues: CASSPWGGLDSYEQYF.

There are many counts of this clone. The V call is TRBV29-1, the J call TRBJ2-1, with 8 bases aligning to TRBD2. With 4 bases clipped from V and 7 bases from J, the junction kept 9 bases outside the gene matches. The CDR3 length is 14 residues. Germline V gene sequence: CDR1 SQVTM, CDR2 ANQGSEA. The CDR3 DNA reads as TGCAGCGTTGGTCGGGGGGGCCTGGGGAATGAGCAGTTCTTC. This sequence encodes CSVGRGGLGNEQFF.

Comments on this clone: Possible read error: a much larger clone is one base away. The chain is built from TRBV9 and TRBJ2-2, with a weak D call TRBD1 (6 bases). In germline, CDR1 is SGDLS, CDR2 YYNGEE. The CDR3 is made up of 14 amino acids. The CDR3 region has the DNA TGTGCCAGCATCGTAGGACAGTTTTCCGGGGAGCTGTTTTTT. Its translation: CASIVGQFSGELFF.

This clone is medium-sized within its sample. The chain couples TRBV6-1 to TRBJ1-6, with D tentatively TRBD1 (6 bases). Germline V gene data show CDR1 as MNHNS and CDR2 as SASEGT. The CDR3 is made up of 16 amino acids. Deletions cut 4 bases from V and 0 bases from J, with 10 bases between. The CDR3 nucleotides read TGTGCCAGCAGTGGCAGGGGAGGCTCCTATAATTCACCCCTCCACTTT. It yields the protein CASSGRGGSYNSPLHF.